This is a list of T cell receptor beta chains from one sample in a study of identical twins. TCRdb analysed the 5' RACE reads with MiXCR anew, one entry per CDR3 protein. In the table there are roughly 250,000 distinct CDR3 sequences, roughly 13% of which are singletons. Sequences were obtained from memory (CD45RO+) T cells sorted from blood. The origin of the receptors is a woman under 30 in good health. Each CDR3 is given with its conserved first and last residue. Fields, in order: D gene, CDR3 length, V gene, clone size, J gene, CDR3 protein, CDR3 DNA. D genes are given only for firm matches. Not all rows give a size; the values are once, few, many and, for expanded clones, a class.

TRBD2	17	TRBV6-2/TRBV6-3	NA	TRBJ2-5	CASSYSGLAGSKETQYF	TGTGCCAGCAGTTACAGTGGACTAGCGGGGTCTAAAGAGACCCAGTACTTC
NA	13	TRBV3-1	few	TRBJ2-7	CASSQGSGTEQYF	TGTGCCAGCAGCCAAGGAAGCGGAACGGAGCAGTACTTC
NA	14	TRBV20-1	NA	TRBJ1-1	CSAPASGALPEAFF	TGCAGTGCTCCTGCCTCGGGGGCGCTTCCTGAAGCTTTCTTT
NA	15	TRBV19	few	TRBJ1-5	CASSIGVFGVQPQHF	TGTGCCAGTAGTATAGGAGTATTCGGGGTTCAGCCCCAGCATTTT
TRBD2	18	TRBV12-3/TRBV12-4	NA	TRBJ2-1	CASSPPTGTSAYYNEQFF	TGTGCCAGCAGTCCCCCTACCGGGACTAGCGCCTACTACAATGAGCAGTTCTTC
TRBD2	16	TRBV5-6	many	TRBJ2-1	CASSLVSAGEGNEQFF	TGTGCCAGCAGCTTGGTTTCGGCGGGAGAAGGGAATGAGCAGTTCTTC
TRBD1	17	TRBV2	few	TRBJ1-1	CTFSSSGQGRMNTEAFF	TGTACCTTCAGTTCTTCCGGACAGGGCCGGATGAACACTGAAGCTTTCTTT
TRBD1	12	TRBV6-1	NA	TRBJ1-2	CASSERARGNTF	TGTGCCAGCAGCGAAAGGGCCAGGGGGAACACCTTC
NA	15	TRBV9	few	TRBJ1-5	CASSVEGTEGKPQHF	TGTGCCAGCAGCGTAGAAGGGACGGAAGGAAAGCCCCAGCATTTT
NA	11	TRBV20-1	few	TRBJ2-2	CSATITGELFF	TGCAGTGCCACCATTACCGGGGAGCTGTTTTTT
NA	13	TRBV7-9	few	TRBJ1-1	CASSPESYTEAFF	TGTGCCAGCAGCCCAGAGAGCTACACTGAAGCTTTCTTT
NA	14	TRBV10-1	NA	TRBJ2-2	CASSQAGGPGELFF	TGCGCCAGCAGCCAGGCTGGGGGGCCAGGGGAGCTGTTTTTT
NA	15	TRBV27	NA	TRBJ2-1	CASSTHRASYNEQFF	TGTGCCAGCAGTACCCACAGGGCCTCCTACAATGAGCAGTTCTTC
NA	14	TRBV3-1	few	TRBJ2-7	CASSQQNRAYEQYF	TGTGCCAGCAGCCAACAAAACAGAGCCTACGAGCAGTACTTC
NA	14	TRBV20-1	NA	TRBJ2-7	CSARAPALGDEQYF	TGCAGTGCTAGAGCCCCCGCCCTAGGAGACGAGCAGTACTTC
NA	12	TRBV20-1	NA	TRBJ1-1	CSARATEVQAFF	TGCAGTGCTAGAGCGACCGAGGTCCAGGCTTTCTTT
NA	18	TRBV6-5	few	TRBJ2-7	CASSYRATGTTPTYEQYF	TGTGCCAGCAGTTACCGCGCCACCGGGACAACTCCCACCTACGAGCAGTACTTC
NA	16	TRBV11-2	few	TRBJ2-2	CASSIWGTRGTGELFF	TGTGCCAGCAGCATTTGGGGCACCCGGGGCACCGGGGAGCTGTTTTTT
NA	13	TRBV14	NA	TRBJ2-3	CASSQREETSQYF	TGTGCCAGCAGCCAGAGGGAGGAGACTTCGCAGTATTTT
NA	16	TRBV11-2	many	TRBJ2-1	CASSLMHPPTYNEQFF	TGTGCCAGCAGCTTAATGCACCCTCCTACCTACAATGAGCAGTTCTTC
NA	13	TRBV6-5	NA	TRBJ1-1	CASSLTTGLRAFF	TGTGCCAGCAGTTTAACAACAGGTTTGCGAGCTTTCTTT
TRBD2	14	TRBV4-1	NA	TRBJ2-7	CASSPGTSNNEQYF	TGCGCCAGCAGCCCCGGGACTAGCAACAACGAGCAGTACTTC
TRBD1	17	TRBV5-5	many	TRBJ2-3	CASSLAWGTAATDTQYF	TGTGCCAGCAGCTTGGCCTGGGGGACAGCAGCCACAGATACGCAGTATTTT
TRBD2	17	TRBV7-9	NA	TRBJ2-1	CASSSLTSGWSYNEQFF	TGTGCCAGCAGCTCTCTTACTAGCGGATGGTCCTACAATGAGCAGTTCTTC
NA	16	TRBV7-2	many	TRBJ1-5	CASSLSMAPTGQPQHF	TGTGCCAGCAGCTTATCCATGGCTCCTACAGGGCAGCCCCAGCATTTT
NA	11	TRBV7-9	NA	TRBJ2-5	CASSLSRTQYF	TGTGCCAGCAGCCTGTCAAGGACCCAGTACTTC
NA	17	TRBV9	NA	TRBJ2-6	CASSLGHASSGANVLTF	TGTGCCAGCAGCCTGGGACATGCAAGCTCTGGGGCCAACGTCCTGACTTTC
TRBD1	13	TRBV29-1	NA	TRBJ1-5	CSVQQGPNQPQHF	TGCAGCGTTCAACAGGGGCCCAATCAGCCCCAGCATTTT